This T cell receptor (beta chain) was obtained from a study of T-cell reconstitution after alpha-beta-depleted transplantation in children. Preparation of the TCRbeta library used unique molecular identifiers. TCRdb processed the PCR reads anew with MiXCR; each CDR3 protein has one entry. The sample shows some 140,000 distinct CDR3 sequences, roughly 10% of them seen only once. This clonotype was observed a few times. This clonotype originated in a girl less than two years old who had a stem cell transplant for combined immunodeficiency, so the T cells may come from the graft donor. The sample here was PBMCs, mostly from graft donor cells, taken 180 days after TCRalphabeta/CD19-depleted stem cell transplant.

The CDR3 here is CASSSRGPPPAEQYF. Here the CDR3 DNA reads TGTGCCAGCAGCTCCCGAGGGCCCCCCCCTGCCGAGCAGTACTTC. The chain is built from TRBV5-5 and TRBJ2-7; a possible D gene is TRBD2 (5 bases). The ends were cut back, 3 bases at V and 6 bases at J, with 19 bases in the middle. CDR1 and CDR2 (germline): SGHKS, YYEKEE (reference sequence). The CDR3 totals 15 residues.